This entry describes one T cell receptor beta chain. The source of the sample is a study of blood T cell repertoires in COVID-19. About the study: The United States, Italy and Spain were the sources of the acute and convalescent COVID-19 samples. In each case, the material was cDNA or gDNA derived from T cells, B-cell-depleted T cells, or PBMCs.

The length of the CDR3 is 15 residues. Losses at the gene ends were 2 bases for V and 6 bases for J; bases not matched to a gene: 6. CDR1 MNHEY and CDR2 SVGEGT come from the germline V gene. Original processing notes: By means of reference gene primer amplification, nucleated cell counts were estimated. Profiled with immunoSEQ multiplex PCR; TCRdb holds only in-frame clones, not every one. V, J and clone size derive from that table, while D and trimming were established from the DNA sequence. There are nearly 250,000 clones in the sample; 86% occur only once, and around 1.7% lies in the top ten. The sequencing sample was made of peripheral blood. This chain uses TRBV6-2 or TRBV6-3 with TRBJ2-1; 8 nucleotides match TRBD2. The receptor comes from a woman aged 60-75 years who had recovered from COVID-19. As DNA, the CDR3 is TGTGCCAGCAGTTACGGGCCGGGGGGGCTCAATGAGCAGTTCTTC. Residues: CASSYGPGGLNEQFF.